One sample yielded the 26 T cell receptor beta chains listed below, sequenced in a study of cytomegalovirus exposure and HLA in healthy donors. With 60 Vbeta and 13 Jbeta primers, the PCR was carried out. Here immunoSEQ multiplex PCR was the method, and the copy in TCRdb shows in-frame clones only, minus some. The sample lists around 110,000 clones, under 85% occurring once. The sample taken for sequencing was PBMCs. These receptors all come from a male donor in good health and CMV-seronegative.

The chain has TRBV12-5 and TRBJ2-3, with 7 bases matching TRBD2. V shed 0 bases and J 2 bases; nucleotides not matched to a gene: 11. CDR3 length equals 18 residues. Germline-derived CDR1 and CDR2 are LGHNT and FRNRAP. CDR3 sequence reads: CASGLVLSGAGLTDTQYF. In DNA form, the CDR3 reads TGTGCTAGTGGTTTGGTACTCTCCGGAGCGGGACTCACAGATACGCAGTATTTT.

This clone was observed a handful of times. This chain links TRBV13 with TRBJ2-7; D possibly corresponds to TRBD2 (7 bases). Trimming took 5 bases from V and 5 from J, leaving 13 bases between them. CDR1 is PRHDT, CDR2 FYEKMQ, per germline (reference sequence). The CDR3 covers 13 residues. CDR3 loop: CASSPRGAHEQYF. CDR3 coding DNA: TGTGCCAGCAGCCCACGGGGGGCCCACGAGCAGTACTTC. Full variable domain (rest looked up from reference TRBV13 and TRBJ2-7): AAGVIQSPRHLIKEKRETATLKCYPIPRHDTVYWYQQGPGQDPQFLISFYEKMQSDKGSIPDRFSAQQFSDYHSELNMSSLELGDSALYFCASSPRGAHEQYFGPGTRLTVT.

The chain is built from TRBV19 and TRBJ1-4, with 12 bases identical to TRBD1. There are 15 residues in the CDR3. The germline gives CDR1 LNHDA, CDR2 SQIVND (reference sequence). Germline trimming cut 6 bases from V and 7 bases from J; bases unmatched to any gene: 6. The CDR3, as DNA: TGTGCCAGTAGGGGACAGGGGGCAAGGGTTGAAAAACTGTTTTTT. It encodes CASRGQGARVEKLFF.

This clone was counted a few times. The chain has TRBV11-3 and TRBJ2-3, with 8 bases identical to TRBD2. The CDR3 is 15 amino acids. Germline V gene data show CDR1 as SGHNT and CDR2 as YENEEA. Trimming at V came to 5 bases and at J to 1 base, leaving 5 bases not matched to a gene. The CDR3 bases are TGTGCCAGCAGCCTTAGCGGGGAGGGCACAGATACGCAGTATTTT. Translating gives CASSLSGEGTDTQYF.

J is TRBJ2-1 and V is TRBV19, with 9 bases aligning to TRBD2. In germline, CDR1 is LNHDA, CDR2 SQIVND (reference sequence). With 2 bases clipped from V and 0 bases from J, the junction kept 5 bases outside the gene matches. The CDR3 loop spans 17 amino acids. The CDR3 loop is CASSILAGGSSYNEQFF. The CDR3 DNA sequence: TGTGCCAGTAGTATACTTGCGGGAGGGAGCTCCTACAATGAGCAGTTCTTC.

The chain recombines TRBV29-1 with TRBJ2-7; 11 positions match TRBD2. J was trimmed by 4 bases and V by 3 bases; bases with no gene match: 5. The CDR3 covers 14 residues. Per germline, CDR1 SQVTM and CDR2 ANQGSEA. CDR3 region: CSVEGTSGSYEQYF. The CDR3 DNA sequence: TGCAGCGTTGAGGGAACTAGCGGGAGTTACGAGCAGTACTTC.

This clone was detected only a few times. The CDR3 DNA is TGTGCCAGCAGTAGTAGCTCTTATTCTAACTATGGCTACACCTTC. Amino acids: CASSSSSYSNYGYTF. This chain uses TRBV27 with TRBJ1-2; D not certain. The CDR3 length is 15 residues. Germline V gene sequence: CDR1 MNHEY, CDR2 SMNVEV (reference sequence). The germline V and J ends were trimmed by 5 bases and 0 bases, with 13 bases remaining between them.

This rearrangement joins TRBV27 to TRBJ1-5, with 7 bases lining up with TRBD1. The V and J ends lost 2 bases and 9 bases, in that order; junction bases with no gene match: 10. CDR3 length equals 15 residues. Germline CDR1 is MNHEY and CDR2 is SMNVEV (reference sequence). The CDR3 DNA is TGTGCCAGCAGTTTAAGGTATACAGGGGTTGGGCCCCAGCATTTT. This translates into CASSLRYTGVGPQHF.

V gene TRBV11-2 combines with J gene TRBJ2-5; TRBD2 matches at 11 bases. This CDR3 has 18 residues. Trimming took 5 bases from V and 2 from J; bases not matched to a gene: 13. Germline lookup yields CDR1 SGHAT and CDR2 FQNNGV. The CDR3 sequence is CASSRFSWTSGSQETQYF. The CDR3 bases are TGTGCCAGCAGCCGATTTTCTTGGACTAGCGGGTCGCAAGAGACCCAGTACTTC.

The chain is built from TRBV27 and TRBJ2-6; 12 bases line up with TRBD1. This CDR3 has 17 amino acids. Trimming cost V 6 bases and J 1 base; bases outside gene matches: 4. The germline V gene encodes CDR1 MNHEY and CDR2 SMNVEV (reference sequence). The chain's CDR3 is CASRGTGGASGANVLTF. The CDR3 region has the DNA TGTGCCAGCAGGGGGACAGGGGGCGCGTCTGGGGCCAACGTCCTGACTTTC.

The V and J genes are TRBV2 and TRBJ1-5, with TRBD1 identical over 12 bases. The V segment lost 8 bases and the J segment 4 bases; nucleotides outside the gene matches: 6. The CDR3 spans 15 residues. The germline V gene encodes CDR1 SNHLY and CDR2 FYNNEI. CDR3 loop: CASGWGQGANQPQHF. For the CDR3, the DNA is TGTGCCAGCGGGTGGGGACAGGGGGCTAATCAGCCCCAGCATTTT.

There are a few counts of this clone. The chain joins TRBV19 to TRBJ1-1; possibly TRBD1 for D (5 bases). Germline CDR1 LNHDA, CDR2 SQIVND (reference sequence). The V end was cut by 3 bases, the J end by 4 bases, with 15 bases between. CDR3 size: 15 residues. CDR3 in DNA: TGTGCCAGTAGTATTTTCGGGGGGGTCAGCACTGAAGCTTTCTTT. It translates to CASSIFGGVSTEAFF.

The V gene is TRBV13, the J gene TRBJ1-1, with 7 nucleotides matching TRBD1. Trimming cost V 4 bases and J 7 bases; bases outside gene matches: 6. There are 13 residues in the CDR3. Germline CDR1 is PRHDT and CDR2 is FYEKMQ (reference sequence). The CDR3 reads CASSYRGTDEAFF. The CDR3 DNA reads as TGTGCCAGCAGCTATAGGGGGACAGATGAAGCTTTCTTT.

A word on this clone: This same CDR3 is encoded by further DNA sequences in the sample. The CDR3 loop reads CASSPDRGGYTF. CDR3 DNA: TGTGCCAGCTCACCAGACAGGGGAGGGTACACCTTC. The V gene is TRBV18, the J gene TRBJ1-2, with TRBD1 matching 8 bases. Trimming took 2 bases from V and 11 from J; bases not matched to a gene: 4. CDR1 is KGHSH and CDR2 is LQKENI in the germline V gene. The CDR3 is 12 amino acids.

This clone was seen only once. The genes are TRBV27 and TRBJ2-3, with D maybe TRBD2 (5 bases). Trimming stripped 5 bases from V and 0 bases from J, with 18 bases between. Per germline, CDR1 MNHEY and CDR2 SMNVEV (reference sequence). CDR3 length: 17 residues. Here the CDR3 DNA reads TGTGCCAGCAGTACCCTATGGGAAAGAGGGAGCACAGATACGCAGTATTTT. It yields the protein CASSTLWERGSTDTQYF.

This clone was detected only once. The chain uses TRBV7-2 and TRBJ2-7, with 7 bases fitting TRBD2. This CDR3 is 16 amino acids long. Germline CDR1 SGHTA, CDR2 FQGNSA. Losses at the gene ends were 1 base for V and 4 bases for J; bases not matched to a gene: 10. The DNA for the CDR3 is TGTGCCAGCAGCTTAGGGGGAGGGTTAGGGGCATACGAGCAGTACTTC. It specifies CASSLGGGLGAYEQYF.

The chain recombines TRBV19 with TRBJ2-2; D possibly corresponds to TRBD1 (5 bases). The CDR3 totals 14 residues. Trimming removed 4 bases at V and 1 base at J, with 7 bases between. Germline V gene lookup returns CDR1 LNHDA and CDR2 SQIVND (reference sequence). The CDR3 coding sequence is TGTGCCAGTAGTAAAACAGGGAACACCGGGGAGCTGTTTTTT. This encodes CASSKTGNTGELFF.

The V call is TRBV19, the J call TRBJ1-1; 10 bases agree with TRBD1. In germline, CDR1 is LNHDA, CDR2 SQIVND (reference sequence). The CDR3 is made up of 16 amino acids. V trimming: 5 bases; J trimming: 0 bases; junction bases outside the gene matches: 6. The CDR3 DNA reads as TGTGCCAGTAGTGCCCGACAGGGGGCAATGAACACTGAAGCTTTCTTT. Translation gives CASSARQGAMNTEAFF.

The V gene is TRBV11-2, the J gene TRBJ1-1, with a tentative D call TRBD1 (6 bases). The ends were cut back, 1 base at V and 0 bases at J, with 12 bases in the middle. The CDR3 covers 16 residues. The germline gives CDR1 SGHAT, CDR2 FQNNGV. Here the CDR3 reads CASSLAWGQLNTEAFF. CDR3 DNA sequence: TGTGCCAGCAGCTTAGCTTGGGGGCAGCTGAACACTGAAGCTTTCTTT.

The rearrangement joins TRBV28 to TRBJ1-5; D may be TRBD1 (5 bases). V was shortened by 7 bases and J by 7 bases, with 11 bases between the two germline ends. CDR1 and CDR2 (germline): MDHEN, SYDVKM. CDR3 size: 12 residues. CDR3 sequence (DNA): TGTGCCAGCAACAGGACGCCACAGCCCCAGCATTTT. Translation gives CASNRTPQPQHF.

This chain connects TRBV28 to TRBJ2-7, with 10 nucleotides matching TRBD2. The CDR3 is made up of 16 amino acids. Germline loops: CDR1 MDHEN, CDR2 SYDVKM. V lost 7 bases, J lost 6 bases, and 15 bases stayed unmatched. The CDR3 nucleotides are TGTGCCAGCAACTCGGGTTCACTAGCGGGATTGGGCGAGCAGTACTTC. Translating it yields CASNSGSLAGLGEQYF. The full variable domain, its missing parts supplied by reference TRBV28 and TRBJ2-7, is DVKVTQSSRYLVKRTGEKVFLECVQDMDHENMFWYRQDPGLGLRLIYFSYDVKMKEKGDIPEGYSVSREKKERFSLILESASTNQTSMYLCASNSGSLAGLGEQYFGPGTRLTVT.

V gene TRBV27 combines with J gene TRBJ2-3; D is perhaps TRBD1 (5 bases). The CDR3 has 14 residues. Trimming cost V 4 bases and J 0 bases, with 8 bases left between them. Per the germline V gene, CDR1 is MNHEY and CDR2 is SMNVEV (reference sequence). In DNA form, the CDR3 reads TGTGCCAGCAGTTCGCAGGGAAGCACAGATACGCAGTATTTT. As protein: CASSSQGSTDTQYF.

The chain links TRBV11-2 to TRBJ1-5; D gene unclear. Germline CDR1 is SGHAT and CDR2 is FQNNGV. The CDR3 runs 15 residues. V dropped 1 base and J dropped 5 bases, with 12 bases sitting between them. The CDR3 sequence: CASSLGGGTHQPQHF. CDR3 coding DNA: TGTGCCAGCAGCTTAGGGGGAGGCACACATCAGCCCCAGCATTTT.

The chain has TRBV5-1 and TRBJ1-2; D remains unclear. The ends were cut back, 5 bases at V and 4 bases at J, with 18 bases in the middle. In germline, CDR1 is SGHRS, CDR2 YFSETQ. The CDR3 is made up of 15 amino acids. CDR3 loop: CASRSEPTASYGYTF. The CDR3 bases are TGCGCCAGCAGATCGGAGCCCACCGCGAGCTATGGCTACACCTTC.

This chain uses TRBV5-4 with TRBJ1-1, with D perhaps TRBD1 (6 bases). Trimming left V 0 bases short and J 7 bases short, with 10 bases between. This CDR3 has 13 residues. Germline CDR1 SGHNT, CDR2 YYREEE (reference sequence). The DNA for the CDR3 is TGTGCCAGCAGCTTGGGGGGGCCAGGTGAAGCTTTCTTT. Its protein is CASSLGGPGEAFF. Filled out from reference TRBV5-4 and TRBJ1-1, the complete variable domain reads ETGVTQSPTHLIKTRGQQVTLRCSSQSGHNTVSWYQQALGQGPQFIFQYYREEENGRGNFPPRFSGLQFPNYSSELNVNALELDDSALYLCASSLGGPGEAFFGQGTRLTVV.

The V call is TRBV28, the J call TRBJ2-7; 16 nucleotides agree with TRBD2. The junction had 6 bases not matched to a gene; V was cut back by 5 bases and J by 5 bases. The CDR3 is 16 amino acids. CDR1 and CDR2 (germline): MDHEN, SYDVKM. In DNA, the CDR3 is TGTGCCAGCAGTCCCGGGACTAGCGGGAGGGTGAACGAGCAGTACTTC. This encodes CASSPGTSGRVNEQYF.